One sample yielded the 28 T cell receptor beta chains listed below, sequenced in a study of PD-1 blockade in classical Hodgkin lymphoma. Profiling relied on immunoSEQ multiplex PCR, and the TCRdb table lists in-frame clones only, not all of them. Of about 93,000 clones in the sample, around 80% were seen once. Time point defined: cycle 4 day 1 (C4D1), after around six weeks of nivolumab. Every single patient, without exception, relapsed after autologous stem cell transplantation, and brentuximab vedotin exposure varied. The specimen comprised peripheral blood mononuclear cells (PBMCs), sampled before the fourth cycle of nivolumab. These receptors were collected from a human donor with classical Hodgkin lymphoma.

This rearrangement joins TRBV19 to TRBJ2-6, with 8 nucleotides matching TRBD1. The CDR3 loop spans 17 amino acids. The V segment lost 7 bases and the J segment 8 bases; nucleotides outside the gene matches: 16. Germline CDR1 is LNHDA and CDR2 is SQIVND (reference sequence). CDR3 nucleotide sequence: TGTGCCAGTACCACACTCCGAGGGGGACAGGCGTCCAACGTCCTGACTTTC. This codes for CASTTLRGGQASNVLTF.

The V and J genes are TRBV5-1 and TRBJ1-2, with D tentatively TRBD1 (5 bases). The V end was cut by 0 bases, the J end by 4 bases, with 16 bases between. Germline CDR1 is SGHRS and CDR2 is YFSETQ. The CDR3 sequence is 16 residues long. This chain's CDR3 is CASSLAGPTGGYGYTF. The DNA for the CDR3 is TGCGCCAGCAGCTTGGCGGGGCCCACCGGGGGCTATGGCTACACCTTC.

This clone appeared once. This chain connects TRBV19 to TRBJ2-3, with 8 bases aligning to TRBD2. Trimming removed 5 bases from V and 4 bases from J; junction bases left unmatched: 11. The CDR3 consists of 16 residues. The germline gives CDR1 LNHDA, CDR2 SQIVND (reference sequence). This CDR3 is CASSGLGTRLPDTQYF. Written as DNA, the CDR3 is TGTGCCAGTAGTGGTTTAGGGACTAGATTGCCAGATACGCAGTATTTT. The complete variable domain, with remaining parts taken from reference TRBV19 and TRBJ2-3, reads DGGITQSPKYLFRKEGQNVTLSCEQNLNHDAMYWYRQDPGQGLRLIYYSQIVNDFQKGDIAEGYSVSREKKESFPLTVTSAQKNPTAFYLCASSGLGTRLPDTQYFGPGTRLTVL.

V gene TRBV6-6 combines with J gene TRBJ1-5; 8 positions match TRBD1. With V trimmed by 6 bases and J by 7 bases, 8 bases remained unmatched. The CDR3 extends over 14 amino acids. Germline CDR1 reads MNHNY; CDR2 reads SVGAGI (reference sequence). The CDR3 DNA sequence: TGTGCCAGCAGGACCGGGACAGGCGTGCAGCCCCAGCATTTT. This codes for CASRTGTGVQPQHF.

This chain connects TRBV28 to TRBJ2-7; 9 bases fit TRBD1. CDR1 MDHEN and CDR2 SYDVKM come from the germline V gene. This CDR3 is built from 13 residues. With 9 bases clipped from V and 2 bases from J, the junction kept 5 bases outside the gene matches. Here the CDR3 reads CASRDRVPYEQYF. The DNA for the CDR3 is TGTGCCAGTCGGGACAGGGTGCCCTACGAGCAGTACTTC.

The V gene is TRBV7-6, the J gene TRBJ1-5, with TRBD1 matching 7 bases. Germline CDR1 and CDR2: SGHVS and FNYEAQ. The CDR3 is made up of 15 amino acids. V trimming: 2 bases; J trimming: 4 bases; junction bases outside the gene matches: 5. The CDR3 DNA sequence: TGTGCCAGCAGCTTAATAGGGGGCCTAAATCAGCCCCAGCATTTT. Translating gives CASSLIGGLNQPQHF.

The CDR3: CASSYRTYNEKLFF. The CDR3 DNA sequence: TGTGCCAGCAGTTACCGCACTTATAATGAAAAACTGTTTTTT. The chain carries TRBV6-5 and TRBJ1-4; D gene uncertain. The V and J ends lost 2 bases and 4 bases respectively, with 8 bases between them. Germline assignment: CDR1 MNHEY and CDR2 SVGAGI. The CDR3 contains 14 residues.

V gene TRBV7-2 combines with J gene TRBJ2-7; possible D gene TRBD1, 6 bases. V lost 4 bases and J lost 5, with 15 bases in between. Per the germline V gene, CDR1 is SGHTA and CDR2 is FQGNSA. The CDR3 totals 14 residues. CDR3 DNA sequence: TGTGCCAGCAGCTCCTTATGGGGGCATCACGAGCAGTACTTC. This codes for CASSSLWGHHEQYF. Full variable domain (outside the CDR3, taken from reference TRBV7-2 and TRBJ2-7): GAGVSQSPSNKVTEKGKDVELRCDPISGHTALYWYRQSLGQGLEFLIYFQGNSAPDKSGLPSDRFSAERTGGSVSTLTIQRTQQEDSAVYLCASSSLWGHHEQYFGPGTRLTVT.

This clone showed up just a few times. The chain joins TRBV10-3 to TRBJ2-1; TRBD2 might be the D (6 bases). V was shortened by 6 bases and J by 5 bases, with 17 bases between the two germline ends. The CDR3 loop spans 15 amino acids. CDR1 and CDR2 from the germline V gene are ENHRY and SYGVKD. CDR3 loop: CAISRGTLQDNEQFF. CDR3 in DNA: TGTGCCATCAGCCGGGGGACCCTCCAGGACAATGAGCAGTTCTTC.

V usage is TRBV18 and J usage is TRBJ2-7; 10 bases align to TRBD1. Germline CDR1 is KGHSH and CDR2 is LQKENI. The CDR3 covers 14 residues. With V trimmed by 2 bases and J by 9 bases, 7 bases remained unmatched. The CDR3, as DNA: TGTGCCAGCTCACCAACGGGACAGGGGCAGGGGCAGTACTTC. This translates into CASSPTGQGQGQYF.

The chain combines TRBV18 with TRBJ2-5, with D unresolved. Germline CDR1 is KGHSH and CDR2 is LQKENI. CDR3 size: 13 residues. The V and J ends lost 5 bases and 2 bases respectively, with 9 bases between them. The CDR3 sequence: CASSSGIQETQYF. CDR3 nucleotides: TGTGCCAGCTCATCCGGAATACAAGAGACCCAGTACTTC.

This chain's CDR3 is CASSPIGGLIYEQYF. CDR3 bases: TGTGCCAGCAGCCCCATTGGGGGATTAATCTACGAGCAGTACTTC. The V and J genes are TRBV9 and TRBJ2-7, with D perhaps being TRBD1 or TRBD2 (5 bases each). The CDR3 is made up of 15 amino acids. Per germline, CDR1 SGDLS and CDR2 YYNGEE. The ends were cut back, 4 bases at V and 3 bases at J, with 17 bases in the middle.

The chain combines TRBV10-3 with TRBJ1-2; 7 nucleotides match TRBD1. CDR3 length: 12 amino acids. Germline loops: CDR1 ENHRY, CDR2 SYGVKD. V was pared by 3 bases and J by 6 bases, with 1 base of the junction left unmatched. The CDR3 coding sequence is TGTGCCATCAGTGAAGGGACAGATGGCTACACCTTC. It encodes CAISEGTDGYTF.

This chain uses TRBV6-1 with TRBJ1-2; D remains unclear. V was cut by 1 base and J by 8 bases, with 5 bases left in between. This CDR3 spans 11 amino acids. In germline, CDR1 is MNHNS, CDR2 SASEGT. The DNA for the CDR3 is TGTGCCAGCAGTGAAGAAGGCGGCTACACCTTC. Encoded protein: CASSEEGGYTF.

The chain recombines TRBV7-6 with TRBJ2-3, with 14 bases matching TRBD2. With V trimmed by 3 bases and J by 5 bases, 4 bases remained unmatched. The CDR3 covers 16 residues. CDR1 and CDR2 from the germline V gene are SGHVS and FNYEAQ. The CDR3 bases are TGTGCCAGCAGCTTGCTCGGGACTAGCGGGGGAGATACGCAGTATTTT. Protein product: CASSLLGTSGGDTQYF.

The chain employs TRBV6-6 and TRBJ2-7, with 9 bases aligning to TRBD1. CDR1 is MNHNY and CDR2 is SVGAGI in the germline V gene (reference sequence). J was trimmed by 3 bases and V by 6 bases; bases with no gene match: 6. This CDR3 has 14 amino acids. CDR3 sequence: CASRDRGFSYEQYF. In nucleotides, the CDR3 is TGTGCCAGCAGGGACAGGGGATTTAGCTACGAGCAGTACTTC.

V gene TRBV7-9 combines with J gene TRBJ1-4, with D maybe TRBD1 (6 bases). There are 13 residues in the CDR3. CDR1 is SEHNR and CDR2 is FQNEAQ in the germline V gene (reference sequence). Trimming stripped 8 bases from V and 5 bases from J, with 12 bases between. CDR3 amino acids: CASEDRTNEKLFF. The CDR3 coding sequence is TGTGCCAGCGAAGACAGGACGAATGAAAAACTGTTTTTT.

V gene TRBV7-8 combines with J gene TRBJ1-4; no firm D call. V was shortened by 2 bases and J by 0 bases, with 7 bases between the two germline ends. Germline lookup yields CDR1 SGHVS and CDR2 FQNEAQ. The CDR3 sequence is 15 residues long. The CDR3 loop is CASSLLAATNEKLFF. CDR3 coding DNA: TGTGCCAGCAGCTTACTGGCAGCAACTAATGAAAAACTGTTTTTT. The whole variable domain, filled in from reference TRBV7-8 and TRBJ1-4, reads GAGVSQSPRYKVAKRGQDVALRCDPISGHVSLFWYQQALGQGPEFLTYFQNEAQLDKSGLPSDRFFAERPEGSVSTLKIQRTQQEDSAVYLCASSLLAATNEKLFFGSGTQLSVL.

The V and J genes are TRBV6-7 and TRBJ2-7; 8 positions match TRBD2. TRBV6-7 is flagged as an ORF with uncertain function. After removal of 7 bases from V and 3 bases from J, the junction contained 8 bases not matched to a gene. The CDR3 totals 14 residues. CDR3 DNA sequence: TGTGCCAGCAACCAGCGGGAGAGGAGCTACGAGCAGTACTTC. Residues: CASNQRERSYEQYF.

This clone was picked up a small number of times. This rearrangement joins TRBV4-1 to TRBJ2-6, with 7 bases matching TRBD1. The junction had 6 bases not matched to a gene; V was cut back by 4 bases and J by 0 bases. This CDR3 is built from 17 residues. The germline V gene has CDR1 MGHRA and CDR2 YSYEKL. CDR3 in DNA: TGCGCCAGCAGCCCTGACAGGGCAAGCTCTGGGGCCAACGTCCTGACTTTC. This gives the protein CASSPDRASSGANVLTF.

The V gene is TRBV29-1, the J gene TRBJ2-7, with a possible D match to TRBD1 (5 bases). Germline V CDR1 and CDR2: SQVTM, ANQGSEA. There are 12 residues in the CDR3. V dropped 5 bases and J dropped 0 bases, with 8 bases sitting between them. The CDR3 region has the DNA TGCAGCGTTCAGACAGCCTCCTACGAGCAGTACTTC. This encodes CSVQTASYEQYF.

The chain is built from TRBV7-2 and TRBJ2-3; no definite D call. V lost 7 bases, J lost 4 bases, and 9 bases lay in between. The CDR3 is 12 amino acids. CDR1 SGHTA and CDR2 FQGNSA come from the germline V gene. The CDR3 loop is CASTAVPDTQYF. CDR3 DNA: TGTGCCAGCACCGCCGTCCCAGATACGCAGTATTTT.

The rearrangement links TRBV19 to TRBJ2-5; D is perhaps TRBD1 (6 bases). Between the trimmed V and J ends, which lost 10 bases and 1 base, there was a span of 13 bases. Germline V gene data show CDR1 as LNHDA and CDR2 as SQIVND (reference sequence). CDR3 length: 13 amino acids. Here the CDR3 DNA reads TGTGCCACTAAAGCCAGGGGCCAAGAGACCCAGTACTTC. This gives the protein CATKARGQETQYF.

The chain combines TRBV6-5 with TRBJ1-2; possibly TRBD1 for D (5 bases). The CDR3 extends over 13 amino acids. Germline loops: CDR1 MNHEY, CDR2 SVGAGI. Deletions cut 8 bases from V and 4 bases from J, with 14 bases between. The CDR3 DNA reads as TGTGCCAGCCGTAAGGGGATAGGCTATGGCTACACCTTC. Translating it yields CASRKGIGYGYTF.

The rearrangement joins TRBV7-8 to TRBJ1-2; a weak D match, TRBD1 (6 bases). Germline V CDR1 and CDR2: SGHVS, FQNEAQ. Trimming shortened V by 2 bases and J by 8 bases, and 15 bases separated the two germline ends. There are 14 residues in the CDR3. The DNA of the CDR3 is TGTGCCAGCAGCTTAAGCAGGGGCCTTGAGGGCTACACCTTC. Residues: CASSLSRGLEGYTF.

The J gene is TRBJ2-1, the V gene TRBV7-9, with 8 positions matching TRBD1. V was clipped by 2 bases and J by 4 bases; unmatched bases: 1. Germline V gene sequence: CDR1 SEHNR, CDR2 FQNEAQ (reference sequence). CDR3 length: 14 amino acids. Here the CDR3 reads CASSLRTGYNEQFF. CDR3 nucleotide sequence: TGTGCCAGCAGCTTACGGACAGGGTACAATGAGCAGTTCTTC.

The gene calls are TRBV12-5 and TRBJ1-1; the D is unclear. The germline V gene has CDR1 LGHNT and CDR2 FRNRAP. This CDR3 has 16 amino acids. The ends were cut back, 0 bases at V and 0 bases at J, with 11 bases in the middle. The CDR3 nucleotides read TGTGCTAGTGGTTTGGTACGTGAGGGATTGAACACTGAAGCTTTCTTT. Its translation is CASGLVREGLNTEAFF.

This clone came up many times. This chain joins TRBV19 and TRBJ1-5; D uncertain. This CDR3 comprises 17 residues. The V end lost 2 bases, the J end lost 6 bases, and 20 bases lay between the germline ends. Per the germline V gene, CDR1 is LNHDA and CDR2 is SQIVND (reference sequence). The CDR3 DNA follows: TGTGCCAGTAGTATAACTGCTTGGGCAGCCGAATTTCAGCCCCAGCATTTT. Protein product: CASSITAWAAEFQPQHF.